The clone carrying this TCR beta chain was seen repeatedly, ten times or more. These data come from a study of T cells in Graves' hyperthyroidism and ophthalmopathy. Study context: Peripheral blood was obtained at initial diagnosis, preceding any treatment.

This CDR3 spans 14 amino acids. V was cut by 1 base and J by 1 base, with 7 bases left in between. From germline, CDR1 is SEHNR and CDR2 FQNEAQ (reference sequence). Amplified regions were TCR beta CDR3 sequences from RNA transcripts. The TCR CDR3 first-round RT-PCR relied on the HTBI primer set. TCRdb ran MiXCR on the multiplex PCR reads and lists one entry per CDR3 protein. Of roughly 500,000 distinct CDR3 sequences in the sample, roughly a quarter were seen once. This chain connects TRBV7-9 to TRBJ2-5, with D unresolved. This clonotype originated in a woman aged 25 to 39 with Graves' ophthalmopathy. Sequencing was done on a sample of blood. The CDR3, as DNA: TGTGCCAGCAGCTTAGGGCGGACCCAAGAGACCCAGTACTTC. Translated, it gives CASSLGRTQETQYF.